This T cell receptor (beta chain) emerged from a study of T cells expressing NK-cell markers. Study findings and constraints: Several donors likewise had their CD3+CD56-NKG2C+ fraction led by these clonotypes.

The CDR3 consists of 15 residues. 5'RACE template switching with UMIs produced the TCR beta cDNA. TCRdb re-analyzed the 5' RACE reads; it lists each CDR3 protein once, without DNA. Its listing shows some 410,000 distinct CDR3 sequences. Points on this clonotype: Its specificity is unknown.

V usage is TRBV12-3 or TRBV12-4 and J usage is TRBJ2-5; TCRdb selects TRBD2, and the lack of DNA leaves this call unchecked. This sequence originates from a woman between 18 and 69 years old in good health. Sample: blood T cells: a sorted CD56 or NKG2C T cell subset, CD4+ or CD8+ T cells, or bulk PBMC T cells (not recorded which). CDR3 sequence: CASGSRLAGGETQYF.